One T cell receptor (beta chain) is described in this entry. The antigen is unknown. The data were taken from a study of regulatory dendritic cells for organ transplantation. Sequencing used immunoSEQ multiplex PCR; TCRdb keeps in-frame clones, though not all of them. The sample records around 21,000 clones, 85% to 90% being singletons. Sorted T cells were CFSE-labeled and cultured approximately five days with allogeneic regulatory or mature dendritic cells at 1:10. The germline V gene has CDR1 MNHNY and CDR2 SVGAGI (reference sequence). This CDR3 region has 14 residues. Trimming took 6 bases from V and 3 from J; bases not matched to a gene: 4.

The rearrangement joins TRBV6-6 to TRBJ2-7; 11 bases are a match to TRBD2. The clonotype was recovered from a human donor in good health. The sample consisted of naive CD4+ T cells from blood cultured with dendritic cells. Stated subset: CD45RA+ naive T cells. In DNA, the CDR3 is TGTGCCAGCAGGTCCGGGACTAGCGGCTACGAGCAGTACTTC. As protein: CASRSGTSGYEQYF.